This TCR beta chain came from a study of blood T cell repertoires in COVID-19. Only in-frame clones appear in the TCRdb table, and some are missing; sequencing was by immunoSEQ multiplex PCR. The sample includes tens of thousands of clones, about 79% of them seen just once. Sequencing used peripheral blood. The clonotype was recovered from a woman in her fifties or sixties with acute or convalescent COVID-19.

The CDR3 coding sequence is TGTGCCAGCCAACCGGGACAGGTCAATGAGCAGTTCTTC. It yields the protein CASQPGQVNEQFF. The J gene is TRBJ2-1, the V gene TRBV12-3 or TRBV12-4; 8 bases match TRBD1. The CDR3 has 13 amino acids. Trimming took 8 bases from V and 6 from J; bases not matched to a gene: 6.